This record covers a single T cell receptor (beta chain). Its antigen has not been determined. No quality values exist for individual bases; no much larger clone is one base distant. The sample belongs to a study of neurological immune-mediated disorders (dated by TCRdb to between 2017 and 2020). With regard to the full study: The study compared peripheral blood TCR-beta repertoires of HTLV-I-associated myelopathy (HAM/TSP) patients, multiple sclerosis patients and healthy controls using UMI-based sequencing. The cohort comprised 68 subjects: roughly 15 HAM/TSP patients, around 35 multiple sclerosis patients and 20 or so healthy controls. The roughly 100 TCR-beta libraries included longitudinal samples, technical triplicates and paired sorted CD4+ and CD8+ T-cell subsets alongside PBMC samples.

Beyond this particular receptor, the publication reports: TCR clonal expansion was highest in HAM/TSP patients and lowest in MS patients, with MS patients falling below even healthy controls. No identical CDR3 amino acid sequences were found to be shared among expanded clones across subjects, suggesting that TCR-beta repertoires were private in all groups.

To synthesize cDNA, template-switch 5'RACE was performed with a primer carrying a 10-nucleotide random unique molecular identifier so that each TCR transcript was tagged. Each sequencing run produced over 160 million TCR-beta sequences covering 15-18 subjects. The RNeasy kit was used to extract total RNA. The KAPA Real-time Library Amplification kit was used to amplify TCR-beta VDJ regions with primers for the TCR constant region and the 5'RACE anchor. Sample indexes and Illumina adaptors were added in a first PCR, and a second PCR then increased library yield. After Ampure bead purification, the TCR product of roughly 650 bp was size-selected on a 2% E-gel SizeSelection system. Before pooling, library quality was assessed on a Bioanalyzer, concentration was determined with Qubit, and library quantification was performed with the Kapa Library Quantification kit. Libraries were sequenced paired-end 2 x 150 bp on an Illumina HiSeq 2500. To increase sequence diversity, roughly 24-32% phiX was spiked into each library pool. As for the original processing: The UMI-based MiGEC pipeline processed quality-filtered reads and removed over 80% of raw TCR sequences during error correction. IMGT germline references were used for aligning VDJ genes, and each clonotype was defined as a unique CDR3 amino acid sequence together with its V-J genes. VDJtools evaluated clonal expansion, Shannon diversity and CDR3 relatedness (CalcPairwiseDistances, ClusterSamples); CLCbio workbench built phylogenetic trees. A clone was classed as expanded if it had 8 or more unique UMIs, a cutoff based on coefficient-of-variation modelling across technical triplicates. The public reads were reprocessed in TCRdb via fastp at Q25 and MiXCR, keeping in-frame beta chains. Here each entry gathers all rows of one CDR3 protein and keeps the most common genes and DNA. These V and J calls originate from TCRdb's pipeline instead of the authors' own analysis. This sample holds around 78,000 distinct CDR3 sequences; approximately 17% were observed only once. Jointly, the top ten make up 15% to 19% of the sample.

The healthy controls were volunteers from blood banks in Maryland, USA. Unsorted PBMC libraries were generated from 2 million PBMCs stored in RNAlater at -80 °C until RNA extraction. PBMCs were separated from peripheral blood using Ficoll-Hypaque density gradient centrifugation and then cryopreserved in liquid nitrogen. The V end loses 4 bases and the J end loses 3 bases, and a stretch of 4 bases separates them. CDR1 and CDR2 (PRHDT, FYEKMQ) derive from the germline V gene (reference sequence). The CDR3 measures 12 amino acids from cysteine to phenylalanine. Kept here is only the CDR3 DNA, which spans 36 bases and is read in frame from base 1.

The chain was built from TRBV13 and TRBJ2-1; no D gene can be assigned with confidence. Specimen: PBMCs. The TCR sequence derives from a woman aged 35 to 49 in good health. The DNA sequence is given as TGTGCCAGCAGCTCTTACTACAATGAGCAGTTCTTC. This is translated as CASSSYYNEQFF.